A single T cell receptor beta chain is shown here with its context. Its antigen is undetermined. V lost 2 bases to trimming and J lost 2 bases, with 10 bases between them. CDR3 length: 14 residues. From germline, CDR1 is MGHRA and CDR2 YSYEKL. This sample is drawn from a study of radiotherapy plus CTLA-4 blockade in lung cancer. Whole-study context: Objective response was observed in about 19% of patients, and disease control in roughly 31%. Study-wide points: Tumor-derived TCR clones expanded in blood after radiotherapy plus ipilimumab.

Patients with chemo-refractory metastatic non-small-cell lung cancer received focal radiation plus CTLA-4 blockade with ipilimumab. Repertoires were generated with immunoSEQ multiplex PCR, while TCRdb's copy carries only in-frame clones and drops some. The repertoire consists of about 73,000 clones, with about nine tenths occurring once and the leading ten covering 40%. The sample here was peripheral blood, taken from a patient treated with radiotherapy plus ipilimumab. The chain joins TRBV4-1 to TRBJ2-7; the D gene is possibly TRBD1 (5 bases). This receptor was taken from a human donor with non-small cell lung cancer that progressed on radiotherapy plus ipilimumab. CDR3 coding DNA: TGCGCCAGCAGCCAACGACAGTCTCCCTACGAGCAGTACTTC. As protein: CASSQRQSPYEQYF.